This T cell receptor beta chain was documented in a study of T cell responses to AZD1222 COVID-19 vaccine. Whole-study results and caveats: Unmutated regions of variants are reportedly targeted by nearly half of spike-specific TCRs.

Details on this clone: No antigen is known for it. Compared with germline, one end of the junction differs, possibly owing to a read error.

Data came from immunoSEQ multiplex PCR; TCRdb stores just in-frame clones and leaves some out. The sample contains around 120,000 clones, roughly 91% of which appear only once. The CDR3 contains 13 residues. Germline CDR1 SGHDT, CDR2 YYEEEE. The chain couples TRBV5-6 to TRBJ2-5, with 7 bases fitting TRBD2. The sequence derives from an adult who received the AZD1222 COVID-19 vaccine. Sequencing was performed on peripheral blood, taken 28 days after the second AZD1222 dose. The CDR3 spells CASSLAGGETQYF. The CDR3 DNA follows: TGTGCCAGCAGCTTGGCGGGGGGAGAGACCCAATACTTC.